This T cell receptor beta chain was captured in a study of response to subunit inactivated influenza vaccine. V lost 7 bases and J 5 bases, leaving 11 bases between the germline ends. This CDR3 spans 12 amino acids. The V gene's germline CDR1 is SEHNR and CDR2 FQNEAQ (reference sequence). A single record per CDR3 protein comes from TCRdb applying MiXCR to the RT-PCR reads. The sample shows some 500,000 distinct CDR3 sequences, roughly 23% of them seen only once. Points from the study as a whole: New T cells are recruited in small numbers by each seasonal influenza vaccination, according to the authors' suggestion.

The sample holds a few counts of this clonotype. Antigen specificity is unknown. This chain uses TRBV7-9 with TRBJ2-5; D possibly corresponds to TRBD2 (6 bases). Sequenced material: CD4+ T cells sorted from PBMCs, taken roughly 5 days after vaccination. This sequence originates from a man aged 45 to 65 who received an inactivated influenza vaccine. The CDR3: CASTPSVETQYF. The CDR3 DNA follows: TGTGCCAGCACACCTAGCGTTGAGACCCAGTACTTC.